This is a list of T cell receptor beta chains from one sample in a study of CD8+CD57+ T cells in acquired aplastic anemia. From the reads, TCRdb called clonotypes with MiXCR, one entry per CDR3 protein. Of 150,000 or so distinct CDR3 sequences in the sample, 40% to 65% were seen once. The sample taken for sequencing was sorted CD4+, CD8+, or CD8+CD57+ T cells (not recorded which) from PBMCs. The receptors stem from a human donor with aplastic anemia. The CDR3 runs from the conserved cysteine through the conserved F or W. Fields, in order: J gene, clone size, D gene, V gene, CDR3 protein, CDR3 DNA. A D gene is named only where the DNA matches it firmly. Size is omitted from some rows. Given values are once, few, many or a class for expanded clones.

J: TRBJ1-2; size: .; D: .; V: TRBV10-3; CDR3: CASSLTPDSWYGYTF; DNA: TGTGCCAGCAGCCTAACCCCGGACAGCTGGTATGGCTACACCTTC
J: TRBJ2-7; size: .; D: TRBD1; V: TRBV19; CDR3: CASSDRADYEQYF; DNA: TGTGCCAGTAGTGACAGGGCAGACTACGAGCAGTACTTC
J: TRBJ2-3; size: many; D: .; V: TRBV10-1; CDR3: CASGTGNTQYF; DNA: TGCGCCAGCGGCACAGGGAACACGCAGTATTTT
J: TRBJ2-1; size: .; D: TRBD2; V: TRBV29-1; CDR3: CSVVGAGAGDEQFF; DNA: TGCAGCGTTGTAGGAGCGGGGGCCGGGGATGAGCAGTTCTTC
J: TRBJ2-2; size: many; D: .; V: TRBV11-2; CDR3: CASSSWVQQGAGELFF; DNA: TGTGCCAGCAGCTCATGGGTCCAACAGGGAGCCGGGGAGCTGTTTTTT
J: TRBJ2-6; size: many; D: .; V: TRBV2; CDR3: CASSEASTGANVLTF; DNA: TGTGCCAGCAGTGAAGCTAGTACGGGGGCCAACGTCCTGACTTTC
J: TRBJ1-2; size: .; D: TRBD1; V: TRBV29-1; CDR3: CSVPDRGPGGYTF; DNA: TGCAGCGTTCCCGACAGGGGCCCGGGGGGCTACACCTTC
J: TRBJ2-7; size: .; D: .; V: TRBV24-1; CDR3: CATSDLYEQYF; DNA: TGTGCCACCAGTGATTTGTACGAGCAGTACTTC
J: TRBJ2-1; size: .; D: TRBD1; V: TRBV5-1; CDR3: CASSLVPTGDNEQFF; DNA: TGCGCCAGCAGCTTGGTCCCGACAGGGGACAATGAGCAGTTCTTC
J: TRBJ2-7; size: many; D: .; V: TRBV6-2/TRBV6-3; CDR3: CASTADTYEQYF; DNA: TGTGCCAGCACCGCAGACACGTACGAGCAGTACTTC
J: TRBJ1-2; size: .; D: TRBD1; V: TRBV5-4; CDR3: CASSRDRDYGYTF; DNA: TGTGCCAGCAGCAGGGACAGGGACTATGGCTACACCTTC
J: TRBJ1-2; size: .; D: .; V: TRBV29-1; CDR3: CSAGPSNYGYTF; DNA: TGCAGCGCCGGACCGAGTAACTATGGCTACACCTTC
J: TRBJ2-3; size: .; D: .; V: TRBV24-1; CDR3: CATSDRQKFSTDTQYF; DNA: TGTGCCACCAGTGATCGACAAAAATTCAGCACAGATACGCAGTATTTT
J: TRBJ2-5; size: .; D: TRBD2; V: TRBV14; CDR3: CASSQVPAGTAWETQYF; DNA: TGTGCCAGCAGCCAAGTCCCAGCGGGGACGGCGTGGGAGACCCAGTACTTC
J: TRBJ2-5; size: .; D: TRBD2; V: TRBV7-9; CDR3: CASGIAGGQRETQYF; DNA: TGTGCCAGCGGAATTGCGGGGGGGCAGAGAGAGACCCAGTACTTC
J: TRBJ1-2; size: .; D: TRBD1; V: TRBV4-1; CDR3: CASSPTGGRGYTF; DNA: TGCGCCAGCAGTCCGACAGGGGGCCGGGGCTACACCTTC
J: TRBJ1-1; size: .; D: .; V: TRBV7-6; CDR3: CASSLGGPMNTEAFF; DNA: TGTGCCAGCAGCTTAGGAGGTCCCATGAACACTGAAGCTTTCTTT
J: TRBJ2-2; size: .; D: .; V: TRBV7-9; CDR3: CASRGLADGELFF; DNA: TGTGCCAGCAGAGGATTAGCCGATGGGGAGCTGTTTTTT
J: TRBJ2-3; size: .; D: TRBD1; V: TRBV19; CDR3: CASSPPGQGTDTQYF; DNA: TGTGCCAGTAGTCCCCCCGGACAGGGGACAGATACGCAGTATTTT
J: TRBJ1-4; size: .; D: .; V: TRBV20-1; CDR3: CSARWGLGEKLFF; DNA: TGCAGTGCTAGGTGGGGGTTGGGTGAAAAACTGTTTTTT
J: TRBJ1-2; size: .; D: .; V: TRBV29-1; CDR3: CSVVSGGGYTF; DNA: TGCAGCGTTGTATCGGGGGGTGGCTACACCTTC
J: TRBJ1-6; size: once; D: .; V: TRBV2; CDR3: CASSARPDSPLHF; DNA: TGTGCCAGCAGTGCCCGACCGGATTCACCCCTCCACTTT
J: TRBJ2-7; size: many; D: TRBD1; V: TRBV27; CDR3: CASSPPPGTGNEQYF; DNA: TGTGCCAGCAGCCCCCCCCCCGGGACAGGGAACGAGCAGTACTTC
J: TRBJ1-2; size: many; D: TRBD1; V: TRBV4-1; CDR3: CASSQDLGTGDYGYTF; DNA: TGCGCCAGCAGCCAAGATCTTGGGACAGGGGACTATGGCTACACCTTC
J: TRBJ1-2; size: .; D: .; V: TRBV5-6; CDR3: CASSSDSHYGYTF; DNA: TGTGCCAGCAGCTCCGACAGTCACTATGGCTACACCTTC
J: TRBJ2-7; size: .; D: .; V: TRBV28; CDR3: CASSYISYEQYF; DNA: TGTGCCAGCAGTTACATCTCCTACGAGCAGTACTTC
J: TRBJ2-3; size: .; D: .; V: TRBV7-6; CDR3: CASSPRGGTDTQYF; DNA: TGTGCCAGCAGCCCGAGGGGGGGCACAGATACGCAGTATTTT
J: TRBJ1-2; size: .; D: .; V: TRBV2; CDR3: CASMSENYGYTF; DNA: TGTGCCAGCATGTCAGAAAACTATGGCTACACCTTC
J: TRBJ1-2; size: once; D: TRBD1; V: TRBV6-5; CDR3: CASRYRRPQGADGYTF; DNA: TGTGCCAGCAGGTACCGAAGACCGCAGGGGGCTGATGGCTACACCTTC
J: TRBJ2-7; size: .; D: .; V: TRBV24-1; CDR3: CATSDSRGRTYEQYF; DNA: TGTGCCACCAGTGATTCCCGGGGCAGAACCTACGAGCAGTACTTC